This TCR beta chain appears in the sequencing data of a study of T cells after yellow fever vaccination. Study conclusions and caveats: Subsequent to the booster, the majority of primary-vaccination clones reappeared (roughly 97% CD4, approximately 90% CD8). FACS-sorted repertoires might harbor abundant contaminating clonotypes from the bulk population.

This clonotype was seen repeatedly, ten times or more. Its specificity is unknown. By 5'RACE template switching, TCR cDNA was produced, with a universal primer site and UMIs added in the process. Via MiXCR, TCRdb re-called the 5' RACE reads, giving one row per CDR3 protein. The repertoire holds fewer than 350,000 distinct CDR3 sequences, 8.7% seen once, with 18% in the top ten. This receptor was obtained from a man aged 18 to 30 who received the YFV17D yellow fever vaccine. Sequenced here: PBMCs, sampled on the day of the first yellow fever vaccination.

CDR3 residues: CASSLGDGYTF. CDR3 DNA: TGTGCCAGCAGCCTCGGAGATGGCTACACCTTC. The genes are TRBV7-9 and TRBJ1-2; D gene uncertain. V lost 5 bases and J 6 bases, leaving 7 bases between the germline ends. From germline, CDR1 is SEHNR and CDR2 FQNEAQ (reference sequence). The CDR3 contains 11 residues.